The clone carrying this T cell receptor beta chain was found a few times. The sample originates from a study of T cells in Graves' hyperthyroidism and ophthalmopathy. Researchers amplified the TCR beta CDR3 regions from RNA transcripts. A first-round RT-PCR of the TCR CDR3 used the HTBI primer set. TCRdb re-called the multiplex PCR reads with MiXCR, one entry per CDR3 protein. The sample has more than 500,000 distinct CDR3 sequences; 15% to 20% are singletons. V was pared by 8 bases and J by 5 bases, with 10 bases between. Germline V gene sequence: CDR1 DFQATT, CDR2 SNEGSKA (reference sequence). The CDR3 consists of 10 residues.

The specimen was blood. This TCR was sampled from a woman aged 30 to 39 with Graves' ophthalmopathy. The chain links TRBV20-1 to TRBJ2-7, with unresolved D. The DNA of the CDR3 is TGCAGTCTAGTGGGTGACGAGCAGTACTTC. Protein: CSLVGDEQYF.